This TCR beta chain was sequenced during a study of cytomegalovirus exposure and HLA in healthy donors. CDR1 and CDR2 from the germline V gene are SGHNT and YYREEE (reference sequence). With 4 bases removed from V and 1 base from J, the gap between germline ends came to 13 bases. The CDR3 runs 15 residues. It was with 60 Vbeta and 13 Jbeta primers that the PCR ran. The repertoire was sequenced with immunoSEQ multiplex PCR; TCRdb's copy has only in-frame clones and lacks some. The sample comprises some 160,000 clones, approximately 78% of which are singletons, and more than 1.3% rests with the top ten.

This TCR derives from a male donor in good health and CMV-seronegative. The chain combines TRBV5-4 with TRBJ2-3; a weak D match, TRBD2 (6 bases). Material: PBMCs. CDR3 in amino acids: CASSPRGAGTDTQYF. The DNA of the CDR3 is TGTGCCAGCAGCCCGCGCGGGGCGGGCACAGATACGCAGTATTTT.